Sequencing of this T cell receptor (beta chain) was carried out in a study of cytomegalovirus exposure and HLA in healthy donors. Study-wide background: Roughly 170 million T cells yielded 100 million or so unique TCR beta sequences in earlier analysis.

Vbeta (60) and Jbeta (13) primers were used in the PCR. Sequencing was performed with immunoSEQ multiplex PCR; in TCRdb, only in-frame clones are kept and a portion is missing. The table includes some 180,000 clones, roughly 80% detected once. The source is a woman in her thirties in good health and CMV-seronegative. Sequencing was carried out using PBMCs.

CDR3 region: CASSQSSTRSYEQYF. CDR3 in DNA: TGCGCCAGCAGCCAAAGTAGTACAAGGAGCTACGAGCAGTACTTC. The chain employs TRBV4-1 and TRBJ2-7; D ambiguous. This CDR3 has 15 residues. Deletions cut 2 bases from V and 3 bases from J, with 14 bases between. Germline CDR1 is MGHRA and CDR2 is YSYEKL.